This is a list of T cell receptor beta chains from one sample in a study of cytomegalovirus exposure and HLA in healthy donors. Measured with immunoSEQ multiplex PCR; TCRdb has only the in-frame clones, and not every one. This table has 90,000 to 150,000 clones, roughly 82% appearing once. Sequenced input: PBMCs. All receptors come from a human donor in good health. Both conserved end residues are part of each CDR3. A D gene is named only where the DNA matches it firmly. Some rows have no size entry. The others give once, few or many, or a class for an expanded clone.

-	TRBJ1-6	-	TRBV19	TGTGCCAGTAGTCCCGGGGAGGGTTGGAATTCACCCCTCCACTTT	CASSPGEGWNSPLHF
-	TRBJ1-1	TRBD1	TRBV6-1	TGTGCCAGCAGTGGACAGGGGTCCGCGCGTAACACTGAAGCTTTCTTT	CASSGQGSARNTEAFF
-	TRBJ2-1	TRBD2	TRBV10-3	TGTGCCATCAGTGAGCCCAGCGGGAGCTCCTACAATGAGCAGTTCTTC	CAISEPSGSSYNEQFF
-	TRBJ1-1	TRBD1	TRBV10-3	TGTGCCCTCGGGGACAGGGGCACTGAAGCTTTCTTT	CALGDRGTEAFF
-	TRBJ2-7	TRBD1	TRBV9	TGTGCCAGCAGCGTAGAAGCGACCGGGACAGGGACCTACGAGCAGTACTTC	CASSVEATGTGTYEQYF
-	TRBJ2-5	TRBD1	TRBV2	TGTGCCAGCAGCCGAGACAGGGAAGAGACCCAGTACTTC	CASSRDREETQYF
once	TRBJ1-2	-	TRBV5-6	TGTGCCAGCAGCTACAGCTATGGCTACACCTTC	CASSYSYGYTF
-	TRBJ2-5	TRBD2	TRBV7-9	TGTGCCAGCAGCTTAGGGGTCGGACTAGACCAAGAGACCCAGTACTTC	CASSLGVGLDQETQYF
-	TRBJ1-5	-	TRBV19	TGTGCCAGTAGTATCAGGGAGGGCAATCAGCCCCAGCATTTT	CASSIREGNQPQHF
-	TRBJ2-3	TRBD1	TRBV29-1	TGCAGCGGGACGTTAGGGACAGGGGGCACAGATACGCAGTATTTT	CSGTLGTGGTDTQYF
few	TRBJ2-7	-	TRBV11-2	TGTGCCAGCAGCTTGGGCCCCCCGGGGAGCTACGAGCAGTACTTC	CASSLGPPGSYEQYF
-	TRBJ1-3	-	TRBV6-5	TGTGCCAGCACACAGGGAATCTCTGGAAACACCATATATTTT	CASTQGISGNTIYF
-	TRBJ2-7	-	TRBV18	TGTGCCAGCTCACCACCGGCAGGGGTCGAGCAGTACTTC	CASSPPAGVEQYF
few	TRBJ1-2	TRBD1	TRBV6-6	TGTGCCAGTACCCGTATGCTGGACAGGGACTCTGGCTACACCTTC	CASTRMLDRDSGYTF
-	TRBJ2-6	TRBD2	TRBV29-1	TGCAGCGTTGAAGGGACTAGCGGGAGACCTGGGGCCAACGTCCTGACTTTC	CSVEGTSGRPGANVLTF
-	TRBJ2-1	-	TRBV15	TGTGCCACCAGCAGAGATCAGACTGGCCCTATCTACAATGAGCAGTTCTTC	CATSRDQTGPIYNEQFF
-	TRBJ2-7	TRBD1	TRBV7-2	TGTGCCAGCAGCCCGGACTCAGGGGGCGAGCAGTACTTC	CASSPDSGGEQYF
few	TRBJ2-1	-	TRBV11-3	TGTGCCAGCAGCCCCGGGAGTCGCTACCGCAATGAGCAGTTCTTC	CASSPGSRYRNEQFF
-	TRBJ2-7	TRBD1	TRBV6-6	TGTGCCAGCAGTTACCCCGGACAGGCCGCGGAAGAGCAGTACTTC	CASSYPGQAAEEQYF
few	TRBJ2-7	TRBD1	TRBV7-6	TGTGCCAGCAGCCCGATCTCAGGGGGCGTTTTAAACGAGCAGTACTTC	CASSPISGGVLNEQYF
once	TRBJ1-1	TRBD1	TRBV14	TGTGCCAGCAGTCCAACAGGGGGCACTGAAGCTTTCTTT	CASSPTGGTEAFF
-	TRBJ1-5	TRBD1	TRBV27	TGTGCCAGCAGTGCGGGACAGGGGGCAAGGCAGCCCCAGCATTTT	CASSAGQGARQPQHF
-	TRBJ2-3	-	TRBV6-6	TGTGCCAGCAGTTGGGCGGGACAGAGCACAGATACGCAGTATTTT	CASSWAGQSTDTQYF
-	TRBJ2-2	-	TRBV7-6	TGTGCCAGCAGCATCCTGATCCGAGGAGGCGGGGAGCTGTTTTTT	CASSILIRGGGELFF
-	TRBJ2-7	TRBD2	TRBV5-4	TGTGCCAGCAGCTTAGGTCTAGCGGGAGGATTGGTGAGGGAGCAGTACTTC	CASSLGLAGGLVREQYF
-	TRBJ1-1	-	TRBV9	TGTGCCAGCAGCGGGGGGGACGGAGGCATGAACACTGAAGCTTTCTTT	CASSGGDGGMNTEAFF
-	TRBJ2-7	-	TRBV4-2	TGTGCCAGCAGCCAAGGACAGACCTACGAGCAGTACTTC	CASSQGQTYEQYF
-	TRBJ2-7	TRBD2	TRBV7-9	TGTGCCAGCAGCCCCTACCCGACTAGCGGAACCTACGAGCAGTACTTC	CASSPYPTSGTYEQYF
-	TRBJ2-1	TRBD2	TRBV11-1	TGTGCCAGCAGCTTCGGATTGACTAGCGGGGAAGTGGAGTTCTTC	CASSFGLTSGEVEFF
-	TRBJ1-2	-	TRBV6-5	TGTGCCAGCACTCAAAGTGGCAGTGGCTACACCTTC	CASTQSGSGYTF
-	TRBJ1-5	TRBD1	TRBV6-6	TGTGCCAGCAGCGGACAGGGGAGATTGCAGCCCCAGCATTTT	CASSGQGRLQPQHF
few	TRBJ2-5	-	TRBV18	TGTGCCAGCTTACAATCTGCTAGCAGGGAGACCCAGTACTTC	CASLQSASRETQYF
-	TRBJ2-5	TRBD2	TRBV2	TGTGCCAGCAGTGGGTCTAGCGGGAGACAAGAGACCCAGTACTTC	CASSGSSGRQETQYF
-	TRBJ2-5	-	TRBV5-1	TGCGCCAGCAGCCCCATTCCCAGCGGAGAGACCCAGTACTTC	CASSPIPSGETQYF
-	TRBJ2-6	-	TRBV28	TGTGCCAGCAGTACCCCGAGCGGCGGGGCCAACGTCCTGACTTTC	CASSTPSGGANVLTF
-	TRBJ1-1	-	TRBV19	TGTGCCAGTAGTATTTCGGGGGGCGCCGGGAACACTGAAGCTTTCTTT	CASSISGGAGNTEAFF
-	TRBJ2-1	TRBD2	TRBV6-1	TGTGCCAGCAGTGGGAGACTAGCGGGGAATTACAATGAGCAGTTCTTC	CASSGRLAGNYNEQFF
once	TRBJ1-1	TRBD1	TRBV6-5	TGTGCCAGCACCCCCGGTCAGGGGGCGAGGGAGGCTTTCTTT	CASTPGQGAREAFF
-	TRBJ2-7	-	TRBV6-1	TGTGCCAGCAGTTCTGGCAGGAACGAGCAGTACTTC	CASSSGRNEQYF
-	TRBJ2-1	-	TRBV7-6	TGTGCCAGCAGCTTAGGACCCGGGACCTACAATGAGCAGTTCTTC	CASSLGPGTYNEQFF